A selection of T cell receptor beta chains follows, all from one sample in a study of cytomegalovirus exposure and HLA in healthy donors. Some clones are missing from TCRdb's copy, which holds only in-frame ones; the method was immunoSEQ multiplex PCR. The table has more than 110,000 clones, roughly 79% seen once. Sequenced: PBMCs. The receptors shown here come from a man younger than 35 in good health and CMV-seronegative. Each CDR3 is given with its conserved first and last residue. A D gene is named only where the DNA matches it firmly. Where a row states a size, it is once, few, many or the class of an expanded clone; other rows omit it.

cdr3_nt cdr3_aa v_call d_call j_call clone_size
TGCGCCAGCAGCCAAGTCCCCAGACGAGGTTATGAAAAACTGTTTTTT CASSQVPRRGYEKLFF TRBV4-3 - TRBJ1-4 few
TGCGCCAGCAGCCAACTGGACGGGGACGAGCAGTACTTC CASSQLDGDEQYF TRBV4-1 - TRBJ2-7 few
TGTGCCAGCAGCCGCCTTTCAGGGCTTGGAAACACCATATATTTT CASSRLSGLGNTIYF TRBV7-8 - TRBJ1-3 -
TGTGCCAGCAGTTTGGGGGGGCAATGGAATTCACCCCTCCACTTT CASSLGGQWNSPLHF TRBV6-5 - TRBJ1-6 -
TGTGCCAGCAGCTCAATGTACAGGAATCAGCCCCAGCATTTT CASSSMYRNQPQHF TRBV5-5 - TRBJ1-5 -
TGTGCCAGCAGCTTGGGGGGGCGGGCGAGCGCTTTACTCTATGGCTACACCTTC CASSLGGRASALLYGYTF TRBV11-2 - TRBJ1-2 -
TGTGCCAGCCTTCACAGGGAATATGGCTACACCTTC CASLHREYGYTF TRBV6-5 - TRBJ1-2 -
TGTGCCAGCAGTCTCACAGCGGGGGCCTACAATGAGCAGTTCTTC CASSLTAGAYNEQFF TRBV27 TRBD2 TRBJ2-1 -
TGTGCCAGCTCACCACTGGGCCCAGGGTCCTACGAGCAGTACTTC CASSPLGPGSYEQYF TRBV18 - TRBJ2-7 -
TGCGCCAGCAGCCAAGATCTAGGGGGCCAAGATGAAGCTTTCTTT CASSQDLGGQDEAFF TRBV4-3 TRBD1 TRBJ1-1 -
TGTGCCAGCAGTCACGGACAGGGCTATGGCTACACCTTC CASSHGQGYGYTF TRBV11-2 TRBD1 TRBJ1-2 -
TGTGCTAGTGGTTTGGGTCAGACAGGGATCTATGGCTACACCTTC CASGLGQTGIYGYTF TRBV12-5 TRBD1 TRBJ1-2 -
TGTGCCAGCAGCTTCGCCCATACAGGGGCCACCAACTACGAGCAGTACTTC CASSFAHTGATNYEQYF TRBV5-4 TRBD1 TRBJ2-7 -
TGTGCCAGCAGAAGACAGGGTAATGAAAAACTGTTTTTT CASRRQGNEKLFF TRBV6-5 TRBD1 TRBJ1-4 -
TGCGCCAGCAGCCGTCGGGGGGACAAACAAGAGACCCAGTACTTC CASSRRGDKQETQYF TRBV5-1 - TRBJ2-5 -
TGTGCCAGCAGCAAAGACAGCTACGAGCAGTACTTC CASSKDSYEQYF TRBV21-1 - TRBJ2-7 -
TGTGCCAGCAGGAAGGCAGGGGCCGGGGAGACCCAGTACTTC CASRKAGAGETQYF TRBV6-5 - TRBJ2-5 -
TGTGCCAGCAGTGACGGTGTAGGGGGAGTTGGCTACACCTTC CASSDGVGGVGYTF TRBV6-4 - TRBJ1-2 -
TGTGCCAGCAGTTACGGGGGGGTCAGGGAGCTGTTTTTT CASSYGGVRELFF TRBV6-5 TRBD2 TRBJ2-2 -
TGTGCCAGTAGTATAGGTGGACTGCACAATCAGCCCCAGCATTTT CASSIGGLHNQPQHF TRBV19 - TRBJ1-5 once
TGTGCCAGTAAAAGTCAGGACAGGGCGGCTAGAAACACTGAAGCTTTCTTT CASKSQDRAARNTEAFF TRBV19 TRBD1 TRBJ1-1 -
TGTGCAAGTCGCGCTCAGACAGGAGCCTCCTATAATTCACCCCTCCACTTT CASRAQTGASYNSPLHF TRBV12-2 - TRBJ1-6 -
TGCGCCAGCAGCCAAACAGTGAACACTGAAGCTTTCTTT CASSQTVNTEAFF TRBV4-3 - TRBJ1-1 -
TGCGCCAGCAGCCATCAAAGCAAAGACAATGAGCAGTTCTTC CASSHQSKDNEQFF TRBV5-1 - TRBJ2-1 -
TGCAGTGCTAGAGACACCTACGAGCAGTACTTC CSARDTYEQYF TRBV20-1 - TRBJ2-7 -
TGTGCCAGCAGTTTATTCGCGGGGGAGGAGACCCAGTACTTC CASSLFAGEETQYF TRBV27 TRBD2 TRBJ2-5 once
TGCGCCAGCAGTTCCACCACAGGGTTATTAGCCAAAAACATTCAGTACTTC CASSSTTGLLAKNIQYF TRBV5-1 - TRBJ2-4 -
TGTGCCAGCAGCTTTGAGAACAGGGGGCTCACCGGGGAGCTGTTTTTT CASSFENRGLTGELFF TRBV5-6 TRBD1 TRBJ2-2 -
TGCGCCACCCAGGGGGCGGACACTGAAGCTTTCTTT CATQGADTEAFF TRBV5-1 TRBD1 TRBJ1-1 -
TGTGCCACCAGCAGAGCGGCAGATACGCAGTATTTT CATSRAADTQYF TRBV15 - TRBJ2-3 -
TGTGCCAGCAGCTTGGTCGGGTTAGGAGTCTATGGCTACACCTTC CASSLVGLGVYGYTF TRBV5-4 - TRBJ1-2 -
TGTGCCAGCAGTTCCTGGGGGGTAGCTAATGAAAAACTGTTTTTT CASSSWGVANEKLFF TRBV27 - TRBJ1-4 -
TGTGCCAGCAGCGGGAGGGACCAACTCAAAAACATTCAGTACTTC CASSGRDQLKNIQYF TRBV5-4 TRBD2 TRBJ2-4 -
TGTGCCAGCAGCTTGATTGTAGGGTCGGGGGACTATGGCTACACCTTC CASSLIVGSGDYGYTF TRBV5-6 - TRBJ1-2 -
TGTGCCAGCACCGACGCCGGCGGGGAAACTGAAGCTTTCTTT CASTDAGGETEAFF TRBV13 - TRBJ1-1 -
TGTGCCAGCTCACCGCCGGGAGCCTACGAGCAGTACTTC CASSPPGAYEQYF TRBV18 - TRBJ2-7 -
TGCGCCAGCAGCTTGGGAGGGCAGGTTGGCCAGCCCCAGCATTTT CASSLGGQVGQPQHF TRBV5-1 - TRBJ1-5 -
TGCGCCAGCAGCTTGGGACAGGACAACTATGGCTACACCTTC CASSLGQDNYGYTF TRBV5-1 - TRBJ1-2 -
TGTGCCAGCAGTGTAAGCCCCGCAACTAATGAAAAACTGTTTTTT CASSVSPATNEKLFF TRBV2 - TRBJ1-4 few
TGCGCCAGCAGCTCCCCAAGTTTGGAGGGTAGAACGAATGGCTACACCTTC CASSSPSLEGRTNGYTF TRBV5-1 - TRBJ1-2 -
TGTGCCAGCAGCCAAGATGGGGACAGGGGATCACCCCTCCACTTT CASSQDGDRGSPLHF TRBV4-2 TRBD1 TRBJ1-6 -
TGTGCCAGCAGCTTCCGGGACAGGTGGAACACTGAAGCTTTCTTT CASSFRDRWNTEAFF TRBV7-2 TRBD1 TRBJ1-1 -
TGTGCCAGCAGCCTCTCAGGGCGCCTGGACACTGAAGCTTTCTTT CASSLSGRLDTEAFF TRBV9 - TRBJ1-1 -
TGTGCTAGCAGCTTACGGGGAGATGACGAGCAGTACTTC CASSLRGDDEQYF TRBV7-7 - TRBJ2-7 once
TGTGCCACCTCTTACAGGGTCCCCTACAATGAGCAGTTCTTC CATSYRVPYNEQFF TRBV19 - TRBJ2-1 -
TGTGCCAGCAGTCGAAGGGGGGGCCCTCACGAGCAGTACTTC CASSRRGGPHEQYF TRBV6-5 - TRBJ2-7 -
TGTTCCAGCAGCCGAGGTGGGGGCCTTTCCCTGGAGACCCAGTACTTC CSSSRGGGLSLETQYF TRBV7-9 - TRBJ2-5 -
TGTGCCAGCAATGGGTTGACGGAGGGTAGCAATCAGCCCCAGCATTTT CASNGLTEGSNQPQHF TRBV2 - TRBJ1-5 -
TGTGCCAGCAGCTTAGAAGGAGTACCGAACACTGAAGCTTTCTTT CASSLEGVPNTEAFF TRBV11-2 - TRBJ1-1 -
TGTGCCAGCAGAACAGGGGGGGCAGAGACCCAGTACTTC CASRTGGAETQYF TRBV6-5 - TRBJ2-5 -
TGTGCCAGCAGTCTAAGACAGGACAATCAGCCCCAGCATTTT CASSLRQDNQPQHF TRBV27 - TRBJ1-5 -
TGCGCCAGCAGCCAATCCTACAGCTCTGGAAACACCATATATTTT CASSQSYSSGNTIYF TRBV4-3 - TRBJ1-3 few
TGTGCCTGGAGTAGAGGAGTTGGGAACACTGAAGCTTTCTTT CAWSRGVGNTEAFF TRBV30 - TRBJ1-1 few
TGTGCCAGCAGCTTAGTAGTCTCCGAGACCCAGTACTTC CASSLVVSETQYF TRBV5-4 - TRBJ2-5 -
TGCAGCGTTGAAGGACAGGGAAGATACAATGAGCAGTTCTTC CSVEGQGRYNEQFF TRBV29-1 TRBD1 TRBJ2-1 few
TGTGCCAGTAGCCGGGACAGGGGCTACGAGCAGTACTTC CASSRDRGYEQYF TRBV19 TRBD1 TRBJ2-7 -
TGTGCCAGCAGCTCGGGGACTAGCGGACCAAACAATGAGCAGTTCTTC CASSSGTSGPNNEQFF TRBV5-4 TRBD2 TRBJ2-1 -
TGTGCCAGCACCCTGCAGGGGGTCTCTACTGAAGCTTTCTTT CASTLQGVSTEAFF TRBV5-6 TRBD1 TRBJ1-1 -
TGTGCCAGCAGTTGGAGGGGAGGTTCCGGGGAGCTGTTTTTT CASSWRGGSGELFF TRBV5-6 - TRBJ2-2 -
TGTGCCAGCAGCTTGGAGGGGAACAATCAGCCCCAGCATTTT CASSLEGNNQPQHF TRBV7-9 - TRBJ1-5 -